Sequencing of this TCR beta chain was carried out in a study of CD8 T cells in Susac syndrome. RNA was extracted with the RNeasy kit, and a quantity of about 0.45 to 1 ug was reverse transcribed using random hexamers. TCRdb re-analysed the immunoSEQ multiplex PCR reads in MiXCR, keeping a single row per CDR3 protein. The table records approximately 200,000 distinct CDR3 sequences, 95% of them present only once. The sample consisted of CD4+ T cells from PBMCs. This receptor was obtained from a human donor with multiple sclerosis.

CDR3 in amino acids: CASSVGPPPSTDTQYF. In DNA, the CDR3 is TGTGCCAGCAGCGTAGGTCCCCCTCCTAGCACAGATACGCAGTATTTT. J is TRBJ2-3 and V is TRBV9; D not certain. V was clipped by 0 bases and J by 0 bases, with 11 bases between them. CDR3 length: 16 residues. The germline CDR1 and CDR2 sequences are SGDLS and YYNGEE.